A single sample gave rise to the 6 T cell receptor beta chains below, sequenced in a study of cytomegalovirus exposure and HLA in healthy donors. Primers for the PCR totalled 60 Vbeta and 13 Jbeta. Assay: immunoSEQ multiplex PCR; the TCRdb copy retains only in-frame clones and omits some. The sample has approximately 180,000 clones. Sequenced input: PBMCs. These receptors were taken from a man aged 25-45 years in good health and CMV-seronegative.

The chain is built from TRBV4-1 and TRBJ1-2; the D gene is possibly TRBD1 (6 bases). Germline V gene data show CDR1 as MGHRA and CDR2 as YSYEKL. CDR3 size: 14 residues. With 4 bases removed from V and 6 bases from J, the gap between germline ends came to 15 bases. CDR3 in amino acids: CASSRVAGGNGYTF. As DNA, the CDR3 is TGCGCCAGCAGCCGGGTAGCTGGGGGCAATGGCTACACCTTC.

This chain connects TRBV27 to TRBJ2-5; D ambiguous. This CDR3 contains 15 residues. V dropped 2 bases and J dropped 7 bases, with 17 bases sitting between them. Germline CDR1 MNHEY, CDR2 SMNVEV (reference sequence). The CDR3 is CASSLGGTLLGTQYF. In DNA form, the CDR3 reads TGTGCCAGCAGTTTAGGCGGCACTCTCCTGGGGACCCAGTACTTC.

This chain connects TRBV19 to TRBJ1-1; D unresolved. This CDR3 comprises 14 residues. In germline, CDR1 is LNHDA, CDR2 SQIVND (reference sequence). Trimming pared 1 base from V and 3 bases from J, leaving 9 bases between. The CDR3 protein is CASSIGAEYTEAFF. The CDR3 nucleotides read TGTGCCAGTAGTATAGGCGCGGAATACACTGAAGCTTTCTTT.

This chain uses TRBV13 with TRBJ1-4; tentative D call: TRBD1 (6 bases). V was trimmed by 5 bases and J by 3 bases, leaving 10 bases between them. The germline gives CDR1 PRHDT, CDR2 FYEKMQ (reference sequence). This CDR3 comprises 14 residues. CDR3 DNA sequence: TGTGCCAGCAGCCCGGGGGGGCCTAATGAAAAACTGTTTTTT. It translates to CASSPGGPNEKLFF.

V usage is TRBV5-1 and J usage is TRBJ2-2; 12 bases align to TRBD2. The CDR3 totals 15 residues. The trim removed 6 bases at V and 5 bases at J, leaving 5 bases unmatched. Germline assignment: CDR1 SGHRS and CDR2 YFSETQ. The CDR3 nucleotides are TGCGCCAGCACCTTAGGACTAGCGGGAACCGGGGAGCTGTTTTTT. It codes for CASTLGLAGTGELFF.

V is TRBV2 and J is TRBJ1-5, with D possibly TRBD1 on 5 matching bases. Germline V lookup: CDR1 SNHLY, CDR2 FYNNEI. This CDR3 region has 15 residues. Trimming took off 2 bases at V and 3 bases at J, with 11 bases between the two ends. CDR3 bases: TGTGCCAGCAGTGAATCCGGGGGACCCAATCAGCCCCAGCATTTT. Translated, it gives CASSESGGPNQPQHF.